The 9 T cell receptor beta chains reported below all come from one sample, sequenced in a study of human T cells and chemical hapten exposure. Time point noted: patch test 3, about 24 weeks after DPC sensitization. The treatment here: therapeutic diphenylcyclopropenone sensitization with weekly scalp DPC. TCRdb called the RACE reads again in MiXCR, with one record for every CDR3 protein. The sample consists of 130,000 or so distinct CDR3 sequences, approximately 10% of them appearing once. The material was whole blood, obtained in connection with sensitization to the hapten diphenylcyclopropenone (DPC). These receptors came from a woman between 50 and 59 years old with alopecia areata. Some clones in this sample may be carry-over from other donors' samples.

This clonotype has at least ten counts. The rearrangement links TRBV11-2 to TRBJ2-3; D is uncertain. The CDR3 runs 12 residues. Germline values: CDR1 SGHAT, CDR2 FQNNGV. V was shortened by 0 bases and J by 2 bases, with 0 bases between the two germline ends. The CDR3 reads CASSLDTDTQYF. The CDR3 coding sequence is TGTGCCAGCAGCTTAGACACAGATACGCAGTATTTT.

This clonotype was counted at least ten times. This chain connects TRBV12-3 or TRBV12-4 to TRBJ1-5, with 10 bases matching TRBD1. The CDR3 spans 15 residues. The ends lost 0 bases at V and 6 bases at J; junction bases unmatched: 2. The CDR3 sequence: CASSLAGTGVQPQHF. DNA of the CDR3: TGTGCCAGCAGTTTAGCGGGGACAGGGGTTCAGCCCCAGCATTTT.

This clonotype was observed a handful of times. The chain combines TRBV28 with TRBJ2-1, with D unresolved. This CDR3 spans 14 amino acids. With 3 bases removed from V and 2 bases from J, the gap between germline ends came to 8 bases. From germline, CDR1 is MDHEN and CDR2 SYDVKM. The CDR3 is CASSLGMTYNEQFF. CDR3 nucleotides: TGTGCCAGCAGTTTGGGAATGACCTACAATGAGCAGTTCTTC.

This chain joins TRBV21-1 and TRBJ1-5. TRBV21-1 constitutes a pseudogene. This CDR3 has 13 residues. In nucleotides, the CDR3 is TGTGCCAGCAGCAAAGGGTTAAATCAGCCCCAGCATTTT. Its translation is CASSKGLNQPQHF.

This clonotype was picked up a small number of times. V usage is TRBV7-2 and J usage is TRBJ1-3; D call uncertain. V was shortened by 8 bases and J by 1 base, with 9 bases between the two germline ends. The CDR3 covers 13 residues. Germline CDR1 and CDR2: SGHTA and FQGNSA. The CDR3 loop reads CASGGRSGNTIYF. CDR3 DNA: TGTGCCAGCGGTGGGAGGTCTGGAAACACCATATATTTT.

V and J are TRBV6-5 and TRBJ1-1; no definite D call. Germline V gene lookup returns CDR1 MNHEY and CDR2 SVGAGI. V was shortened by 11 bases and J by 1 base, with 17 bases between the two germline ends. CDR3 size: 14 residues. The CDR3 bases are TGTGCCGCCAGGAGCGGGCGGCGGAACACTGAAGCTTTCTTT. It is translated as CAARSGRRNTEAFF.

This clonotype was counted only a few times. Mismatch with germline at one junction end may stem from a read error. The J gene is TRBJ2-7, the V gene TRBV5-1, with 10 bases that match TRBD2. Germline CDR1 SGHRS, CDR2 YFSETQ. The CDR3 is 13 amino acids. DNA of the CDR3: TGCGCCAGCAGCTTGGAAGAAGCGGGGGGGCGGGACTTC. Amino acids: CASSLEEAGGRDF.

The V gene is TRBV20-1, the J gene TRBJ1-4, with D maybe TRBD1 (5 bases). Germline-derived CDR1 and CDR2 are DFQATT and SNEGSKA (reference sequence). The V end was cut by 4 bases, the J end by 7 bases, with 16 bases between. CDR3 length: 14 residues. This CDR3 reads CSAIGRDGSEKLFF. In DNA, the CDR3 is TGCAGTGCTATAGGGCGGGACGGGAGTGAAAAACTGTTTTTT.

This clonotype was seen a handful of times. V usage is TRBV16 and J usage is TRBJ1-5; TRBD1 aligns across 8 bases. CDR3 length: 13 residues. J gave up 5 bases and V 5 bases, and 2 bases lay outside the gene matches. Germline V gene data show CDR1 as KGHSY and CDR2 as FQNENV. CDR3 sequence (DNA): TGTGCCAGCAGCGCGGACAGGGATCAGCCCCAGCATTTT. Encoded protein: CASSADRDQPQHF.